Listed below are T cell receptor beta chains from one sample, sequenced in a study of blood T cell repertoires in COVID-19. Using immunoSEQ multiplex PCR, the repertoire was profiled, and TCRdb retains in-frame clones only, with some absent. This table holds hundreds of thousands of clones, 81% found once. The sequenced sample was peripheral blood. These receptors all stem from a woman of 80 years or more with COVID-19, enrolled during active disease. Both conserved end residues are part of each CDR3. The order of the fields is D gene, J gene, V gene, clone size, CDR3 protein, CDR3 DNA. A D gene is named only where the DNA matches it firmly. Not all rows give a size; the values are once, few, many and, for expanded clones, a class.

d_call: NA; j_call: TRBJ2-2; v_call: TRBV15; clone_size: once; cdr3_aa: CATSRDRGGELFF; cdr3_nt: TGTGCCACCAGCAGAGACCGAGGCGGGGAGCTGTTTTTT
d_call: NA; j_call: TRBJ2-2; v_call: TRBV20-1; clone_size: NA; cdr3_aa: CSASPPGNTGELFF; cdr3_nt: TGCAGTGCTAGTCCGCCGGGGAACACCGGGGAGCTGTTTTTT
d_call: NA; j_call: TRBJ2-3; v_call: TRBV9; clone_size: NA; cdr3_aa: CASSVGDLPTDTQYF; cdr3_nt: TGTGCCAGCAGCGTAGGGGACTTACCCACAGATACGCAGTATTTT
d_call: NA; j_call: TRBJ1-2; v_call: TRBV30; clone_size: NA; cdr3_aa: CAWSSGDLYGYTF; cdr3_nt: TGTGCCTGGAGTTCAGGGGATCTCTATGGCTACACCTTC
d_call: NA; j_call: TRBJ1-1; v_call: TRBV5-6; clone_size: NA; cdr3_aa: CASSGAGRGNTEAFF; cdr3_nt: TGTGCCAGCAGCGGCGCCGGGAGAGGAAACACTGAAGCTTTCTTT
d_call: TRBD1; j_call: TRBJ1-4; v_call: TRBV19; clone_size: NA; cdr3_aa: CASSVGQVTYEKLFF; cdr3_nt: TGTGCCAGTAGTGTAGGACAGGTGACTTATGAAAAACTGTTTTTT
d_call: TRBD1; j_call: TRBJ1-1; v_call: TRBV5-6; clone_size: NA; cdr3_aa: CASSSTGGPNTEAFF; cdr3_nt: TGTGCCAGCAGCTCAACAGGGGGCCCGAACACTGAAGCTTTCTTT
d_call: TRBD1; j_call: TRBJ1-3; v_call: TRBV4-1; clone_size: NA; cdr3_aa: CASSRNGQGGNTIYF; cdr3_nt: TGCGCCAGCAGCCGGAACGGACAGGGAGGAAACACCATATATTTT
d_call: TRBD1; j_call: TRBJ1-4; v_call: TRBV5-1; clone_size: NA; cdr3_aa: CASSSSGQAATNEKLFF; cdr3_nt: TGCGCCAGCAGCTCCTCCGGACAGGCGGCAACTAATGAAAAACTGTTTTTT
d_call: TRBD1; j_call: TRBJ1-5; v_call: TRBV5-4; clone_size: NA; cdr3_aa: CASSLGGGLGNQPQHF; cdr3_nt: TGTGCCAGCAGCCTGGGAGGGGGCCTGGGGAATCAGCCCCAGCATTTT
d_call: NA; j_call: TRBJ1-1; v_call: TRBV10-3; clone_size: NA; cdr3_aa: CAISGTGGGTEAFF; cdr3_nt: TGTGCCATCAGTGGGACTGGGGGCGGCACTGAAGCTTTCTTT
d_call: TRBD1; j_call: TRBJ1-2; v_call: TRBV7-9; clone_size: NA; cdr3_aa: CASSLGVQRGHSGYTF; cdr3_nt: TGTGCCAGCAGCTTAGGCGTTCAGAGGGGGCATTCTGGCTACACCTTC
d_call: TRBD1; j_call: TRBJ2-6; v_call: TRBV29-1; clone_size: NA; cdr3_aa: CSVGNRGPSGANVLTF; cdr3_nt: TGCAGCGTTGGAAACAGGGGGCCCTCTGGGGCCAACGTCCTGACTTTC
d_call: NA; j_call: TRBJ1-3; v_call: TRBV29-1; clone_size: NA; cdr3_aa: CSVEHILADTIYF; cdr3_nt: TGCAGCGTTGAACATATCCTCGCAGACACCATATATTTT
d_call: NA; j_call: TRBJ1-5; v_call: TRBV4-1; clone_size: NA; cdr3_aa: CASSQGYGGVQPQHF; cdr3_nt: TGCGCCAGCAGCCAAGGATACGGAGGGGTACAGCCCCAGCATTTT
d_call: NA; j_call: TRBJ1-6; v_call: TRBV7-9; clone_size: few; cdr3_aa: CASSFREQLGSPLHF; cdr3_nt: TGTGCCAGCAGCTTCAGGGAACAGCTTGGTTCACCCCTCCACTTT
d_call: NA; j_call: TRBJ1-1; v_call: TRBV10-3; clone_size: NA; cdr3_aa: CAISERGGYEAFF; cdr3_nt: TGTGCCATCAGTGAAAGGGGGGGATATGAAGCTTTCTTT
d_call: NA; j_call: TRBJ1-3; v_call: TRBV28; clone_size: NA; cdr3_aa: CASSSAYSGNTIYF; cdr3_nt: TGTGCCAGCAGTTCCGCCTACTCTGGAAACACCATATATTTT